This is a list of T cell receptor beta chains from one sample in a study of CD8+CD57+ T cells in acquired aplastic anemia. TCRdb independently ran MiXCR on the reads; one entry per CDR3 protein. The repertoire holds 150,000 to 200,000 distinct CDR3 sequences, with less than 50% as singletons. The sequencing sample was made of sorted CD4+, CD8+, or CD8+CD57+ T cells (not recorded which) from PBMCs. The origin of the receptors is a human donor with aplastic anemia. The CDR3 runs from the conserved cysteine through the conserved F or W. A D gene is named only where the DNA matches it firmly. Clone size is given for some rows only: seen once, a few or many times, or a class if the clone is expanded.

TRBV7-8	.	TRBJ1-6	once	TGTGCCAGCAGCGCGACCGACAGGAGCTCCTATAATTCACCCCTCCACTTT	CASSATDRSSYNSPLHF
TRBV5-1	TRBD1	TRBJ1-3	many	TGCGCCAGCAGACTACGGACAGGGGGTCGTGATGGAAACACCATATATTTT	CASRLRTGGRDGNTIYF
TRBV7-2	.	TRBJ2-7	.	TGTGCCAGCAGCTTAGGGGATGCCTACGAGCAGTACTTC	CASSLGDAYEQYF
TRBV10-3	.	TRBJ1-4	.	TGTGCCATCAGTGTAGGTCAGGGTATTCCTAATGAAAAACTGTTTTTT	CAISVGQGIPNEKLFF
TRBV29-1	.	TRBJ2-7	.	TGCAGCGTTGAGGCGGCCCATTCCTACGAGCAGTACTTC	CSVEAAHSYEQYF
TRBV10-3	.	TRBJ1-2	.	TGTGCCATCGGGAGGGGGTTGAGCCACACCTTC	CAIGRGLSHTF
TRBV20-1	TRBD1	TRBJ1-6	.	TGCAGTGCTAGAGTGGGACAGGGTCGCTCACCCCTCCACTTT	CSARVGQGRSPLHF
TRBV27	TRBD1	TRBJ2-3	.	TGTGCCAGCAGTGCCCGACAGGGGGGTACAGATACGCAGTATTTT	CASSARQGGTDTQYF
TRBV2	TRBD1	TRBJ1-5	few	TGTGCCAGCAGTGAAACAGGGGGCTCTCAGCCCCAGCATTTT	CASSETGGSQPQHF
TRBV5-1	TRBD1	TRBJ2-7	many	TGCGCCAGCAGCTCGATCCCCGGACAGGGCTACGAGCAGTACTTC	CASSSIPGQGYEQYF
TRBV20-1	.	TRBJ2-1	.	TGCAGTGCCGGCCGGGCCCTATCGAATGAGCAGTTCTTC	CSAGRALSNEQFF
TRBV5-4	TRBD1	TRBJ2-1	.	TGTGCCAGCAGCTTGGAAGGGACAGTAACCTACAATGAGCAGTTCTTC	CASSLEGTVTYNEQFF
TRBV6-4	TRBD1	TRBJ1-5	few	TGTGCCAGCAGTAACTTAGGACAGGGGGTGGCCAATCAGCCCCAGCATTTT	CASSNLGQGVANQPQHF
TRBV2	.	TRBJ2-3	.	TGTGCCAGCAGTGGTCAGGGGACAAGGACAGATACGCAGTATTTT	CASSGQGTRTDTQYF
TRBV29-1	.	TRBJ1-1	.	TGCAGCGTGGATGTACAGGGTGGCACTGAAGCTTTCTTT	CSVDVQGGTEAFF
TRBV7-2	TRBD2	TRBJ2-5	.	TGTGCCAGCAGCCCCCAGGGACTAGCGGGAGAGACCCAGTACTTC	CASSPQGLAGETQYF
TRBV4-2	.	TRBJ1-1	many	TGTGCCAGCAGCCAAGGGGTTCCCACTGAAGCTTTCTTT	CASSQGVPTEAFF
TRBV7-9	.	TRBJ2-7	.	TGTGCCAGCAGCTTCCCCTCAGGTGAGCAGTACTTC	CASSFPSGEQYF
TRBV19	.	TRBJ1-2	few	TGTGCCAGTAGTATATCGACAGCCTATGGCTACACCTTC	CASSISTAYGYTF
TRBV19	.	TRBJ1-1	.	TGTGCCAGTAGTATAGTCACTAGCGGCTACACTGAAGCTTTCTTT	CASSIVTSGYTEAFF
TRBV20-1	.	TRBJ1-2	.	TGCAGTGCCAGGACAGTTAACTATGGCTACACCTTC	CSARTVNYGYTF
TRBV5-1	TRBD2	TRBJ2-1	many	TGCGCCAGCAGCTTACGGACTAGCGGTGCTACCAATGAGCAGTTCTTC	CASSLRTSGATNEQFF
TRBV15	.	TRBJ1-3	few	TGTGCCACCAGCGGGGAAAGGGCCCTCAGTGGAAACACCATATATTTT	CATSGERALSGNTIYF
TRBV20-1	.	TRBJ1-5	many	TGCAGTGCTAGAGCCTCGGATTGGACGGTGAGCAATCAGCCCCAGCATTTT	CSARASDWTVSNQPQHF
TRBV20-1	.	TRBJ1-5	.	TGCAGTGCAGCCATAGGGGCGTTTCAGCCCCAGCATTTT	CSAAIGAFQPQHF
TRBV11-2	.	TRBJ1-1	.	TGTGCCAGCAGCTCCGACCATGAGGACAGATCGAACACTGAAGCTTTCTTT	CASSSDHEDRSNTEAFF
TRBV7-8	.	TRBJ2-1	.	TGTGCCAGCAGCTTAAGGGTAAAAGACCTTAATGAGCAGTTCTTC	CASSLRVKDLNEQFF
TRBV24-1	.	TRBJ2-3	.	TGTGCCACCAGTGATCCCACAGATACAGATACGCAGTATTTT	CATSDPTDTDTQYF
TRBV2	.	TRBJ1-1	.	TGTGCCAGCAGCGAGTGGACACGCACTGAAGCTTTCTTT	CASSEWTRTEAFF
TRBV7-9	.	TRBJ1-1	.	TGTGCCAGCAGCTTCGGGGGGGGGACTGAAGCTTTCTTT	CASSFGGGTEAFF
TRBV7-2	TRBD1	TRBJ1-1	.	TGTGCCAGCGTAGGGACAGCGTTCACTGAAGCTTTCTTT	CASVGTAFTEAFF
TRBV19	TRBD2	TRBJ2-1	many	TGTGCCAGTAGTACAGCGGGGGGGCGTCTGAATGAGCAGTTCTTC	CASSTAGGRLNEQFF
TRBV7-3	TRBD1	TRBJ2-1	.	TGTGCCAGCAGCTTAACCACCGGGACAGGGTTGCATGAGCAGTTCTTC	CASSLTTGTGLHEQFF
TRBV3-1	TRBD1	TRBJ1-2	many	TGTGCCAGCAGCCAAATCGCAGGGGGCACGGGCTACACCTTC	CASSQIAGGTGYTF
TRBV4-3	.	TRBJ1-1	many	TGCGCCAGCAGCCAAGATTACGGGGGCCTGATCGCTTTCTTT	CASSQDYGGLIAFF
TRBV20-1	.	TRBJ1-1	.	TGCAGTGCAATAGGGGGTGGAGGAGCTTTCTTT	CSAIGGGGAFF
TRBV24-1	.	TRBJ2-1	few	TGTGCCACCAGTGACCCCTGGGGGGTGCAGTTCTTC	CATSDPWGVQFF
TRBV7-9	TRBD2	TRBJ2-1	.	TGTGCCAGCAGCTTGAGCGGGGAAGTTGAGCAGTTCTTC	CASSLSGEVEQFF
TRBV6-2/TRBV6-3	.	TRBJ1-2	few	TGTGCCAGCAGTTACTCGAATCGGGGGGCTAACTATGGCTACACCTTC	CASSYSNRGANYGYTF
TRBV4-1	TRBD1	TRBJ2-7	many	TGCGCCAGCAGCCGAAAACCGGGGACAGGGAACTACGAGCAGTACTTC	CASSRKPGTGNYEQYF
TRBV2	TRBD1	TRBJ1-5	.	TGTGCCAGCAAAACAGGGGGTCAGCCCCAGCATTTT	CASKTGGQPQHF
TRBV11-1	.	TRBJ1-1	.	TGTGCCAGCAGCTTAGCGGATGTGGGCTGGTCGGACACTGAAGCTTTCTTT	CASSLADVGWSDTEAFF
TRBV5-1	TRBD1	TRBJ2-1	.	TGCGCCAGCGAGGGGACAGGGGAGCAGTTCTTC	CASEGTGEQFF
TRBV24-1	.	TRBJ2-3	many	TGTGCCACCAGTGATTTATCCGGGGGCTTAAGCACAGATACGCAGTATTTT	CATSDLSGGLSTDTQYF